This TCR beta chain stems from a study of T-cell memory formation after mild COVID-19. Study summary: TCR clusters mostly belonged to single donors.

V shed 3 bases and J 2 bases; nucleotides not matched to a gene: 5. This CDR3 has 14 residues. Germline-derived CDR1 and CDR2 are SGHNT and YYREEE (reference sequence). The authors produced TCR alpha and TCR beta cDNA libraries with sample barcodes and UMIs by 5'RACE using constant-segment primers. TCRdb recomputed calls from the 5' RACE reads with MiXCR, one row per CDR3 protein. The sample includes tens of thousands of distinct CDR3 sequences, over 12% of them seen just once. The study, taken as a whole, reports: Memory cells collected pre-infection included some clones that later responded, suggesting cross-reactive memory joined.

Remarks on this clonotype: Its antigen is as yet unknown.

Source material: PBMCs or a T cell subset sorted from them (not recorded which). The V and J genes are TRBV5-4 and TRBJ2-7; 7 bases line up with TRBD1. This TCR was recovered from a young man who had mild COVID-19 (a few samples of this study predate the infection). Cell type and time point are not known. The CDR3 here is CASSSTDRAYEQYF. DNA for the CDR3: TGTGCCAGCAGCTCAACAGACAGGGCCTACGAGCAGTACTTC.